This section outlines one TCR beta chain sequence together with its context. The target antigen is unknown. Only in-frame clones appear in the TCRdb table, and some are missing; sequencing was by immunoSEQ multiplex PCR. The sample shows 50,000 or so clones, 80% to 90% of them seen only once. Trimming cost V 4 bases and J 7 bases, with 17 bases left between them. Germline CDR1 and CDR2: SGHRS and YFSETQ. CDR3 length: 14 amino acids. The data were taken from a study of T cell responses to AZD1222 COVID-19 vaccine. Study-wide background: Doses given second, at about 4 or about 12 weeks, were pooled.

Findings and caveats of the study: White British ancestry dominated among donors, who included more females, and clonal diversity was possibly underestimated. Spike-specific TCR breadth and depth grew following two AZD1222 doses. Of spike-specific TCRs, nearly half reportedly target regions left unmutated in variants.

This receptor was identified in an adult in good health. The sequencing here drew on peripheral blood, taken on day 0 of AZD1222 vaccination. The chain couples TRBV5-1 to TRBJ1-2, with D tentatively TRBD1 (5 bases). CDR3 amino acids: CASSRDSSVLGYTF. CDR3 coding DNA: TGCGCCAGCAGCCGAGACAGTTCAGTCCTTGGCTACACCTTC.